These 15 T cell receptor beta chains were all obtained from the same sample, sequenced in a study of long-term antiretroviral therapy in people with HIV. A v3.0 immunoSEQ assay was performed at survey level. Sequencing used immunoSEQ multiplex PCR; TCRdb keeps in-frame clones, though not all of them. This table holds around 21,000 clones, roughly 87% found once. The specimen was unsorted PBMCs, collected 0.2 years before starting antiretroviral therapy. All receptors derive from a man between 18 and 35 years old with HIV.

The chain combines TRBV18 with TRBJ2-1, with TRBD1 matching 10 bases. This CDR3 has 14 residues. The V gene's germline CDR1 is KGHSH and CDR2 LQKENI. J was trimmed by 6 bases and V by 7 bases; bases with no gene match: 6. The CDR3 loop is CASCPGTGVNEQFF. The CDR3 DNA reads TGTGCCAGCTGTCCCGGGACAGGGGTCAATGAGCAGTTCTTC.

By share, this clone ranks as medium-sized. The chain recombines TRBV19 with TRBJ2-7; 13 bases line up with TRBD2. J lost 0 bases, V lost 6 bases, and 5 bases had no gene match. This CDR3 contains 16 residues. The germline V gene has CDR1 LNHDA and CDR2 SQIVND (reference sequence). CDR3 DNA sequence: TGTGCCAGTAGCTCCCGGACTAGCGGGGGCTCCTACGAGCAGTACTTC. Translation gives CASSSRTSGGSYEQYF.

CDR3 DNA: TGTGCCACCGACACTGGCAGGGTCGCTGGGGCCAACGTCCTGACTTTC. Its protein is CATDTGRVAGANVLTF. The rearrangement uses TRBV10-3 and TRBJ2-6; D perhaps matches TRBD1 (5 bases). The V end lost 10 bases, the J end lost 2 bases, and 18 bases lay between the germline ends. This CDR3 has 16 residues. Looked up from germline, CDR1 is ENHRY and CDR2 is SYGVKD.

This sequence joins TRBV18 and TRBJ1-1, with 8 bases that match TRBD1. V was pared by 5 bases and J by 1 base, with 3 bases of the junction left unmatched. Germline values: CDR1 KGHSH, CDR2 LQKENI. The CDR3 has 14 residues. For the CDR3, the DNA is TGTGCCAGCTCAGCAGGGGGCCGGAACACTGAAGCTTTCTTT. It specifies CASSAGGRNTEAFF. The entire variable domain, with the rest obtained from reference TRBV18 and TRBJ1-1, is as follows: NAGVMQNPRHLVRRRGQEARLRCSPMKGHSHVYWYRQLPEEGLKFMVYLQKENIIDESGMPKERFSAEFPKEGPSILRIQQVVRGDSAAYFCASSAGGRNTEAFFGQGTRLTVV.

The V gene is TRBV2, the J gene TRBJ2-7; weak D call: TRBD2 (6 bases). The CDR3 spans 15 residues. Per germline, CDR1 SNHLY and CDR2 FYNNEI. V was cut by 1 base and J by 4 bases, with 14 bases left in between. The CDR3, as DNA: TGTGCCAGCAGTGAAGTCGGAGGAGGGCAGTACGAGCAGTACTTC. This gives the protein CASSEVGGGQYEQYF.

The count of this clone is one. V is TRBV27 and J is TRBJ2-1; D possibly corresponds to TRBD2 (5 bases). V lost 1 base to trimming and J lost 0 bases, with 13 bases between them. CDR3 size: 17 residues. Germline CDR1 MNHEY, CDR2 SMNVEV (reference sequence). In DNA form, the CDR3 reads TGTGCCAGCAGTTTATTTCTAGGAGGACTCTCCTACAATGAGCAGTTCTTC. Protein sequence: CASSLFLGGLSYNEQFF.

This rearrangement joins TRBV14 to TRBJ2-1; D is unclear. CDR3 length: 16 amino acids. V was clipped by 1 base and J by 5 bases, with 15 bases between them. Germline CDR1 is SGHDN and CDR2 is FVKESK. CDR3 bases: TGTGCCAGCAGCCAAGGGGCCTGGGTACCAAACAATGAGCAGTTCTTC. It is translated as CASSQGAWVPNNEQFF.

The rearrangement links TRBV18 to TRBJ1-5, with 10 bases identical to TRBD1. This CDR3 region has 14 residues. Germline CDR1 KGHSH, CDR2 LQKENI. Unmatched junction bases numbered 4, after V lost 5 bases and J lost 6 bases. CDR3 in DNA: TGTGCCAGCTCAGGAGGGACAGGGGCTCAGCCCCAGCATTTT. It yields the protein CASSGGTGAQPQHF.

The V gene is TRBV11-1, the J gene TRBJ2-5; 9 nucleotides match TRBD2. Germline V gene data show CDR1 as SGHAT and CDR2 as FQDESV (reference sequence). The CDR3 is 15 amino acids. The V and J ends lost 2 bases and 4 bases, in that order; junction bases with no gene match: 5. CDR3 amino acids: CASSLFAGGPETQYF. The CDR3 DNA reads as TGTGCCAGCAGCTTATTCGCGGGAGGGCCAGAGACCCAGTACTTC.

The chain uses TRBV9 and TRBJ2-7; 7 nucleotides match TRBD1. CDR3 length equals 14 residues. Germline V CDR1 and CDR2: SGDLS, YYNGEE. J lost 2 bases, V lost 0 bases, and 2 bases had no gene match. The CDR3 region has the DNA TGTGCCAGCAGCGTAGGCACAGGGGCCTACGAGCAGTACTTC. The encoded protein is CASSVGTGAYEQYF.

The chain has TRBV12-5 and TRBJ1-1, with D perhaps matching TRBD1 (5 bases). From germline, CDR1 is LGHNT and CDR2 FRNRAP. V was clipped by 6 bases and J by 12 bases, with 17 bases between them. This CDR3 is built from 12 residues. The CDR3 here is CASGSPWGVSFF. DNA of the CDR3: TGTGCTAGTGGCTCACCTTGGGGGGTATCTTTCTTT. The whole variable domain, filled in from reference TRBV12-5 and TRBJ1-1, reads DARVTQTPRHKVTEMGQEVTMRCQPILGHNTVFWYRQTMMQGLELLAYFRNRAPLDDSGMPKDRFSAEMPDATLATLKIQPSEPRDSAVYFCASGSPWGVSFFGQGTRLTVV.

The chain combines TRBV6-5 with TRBJ2-5; 7 bases align to TRBD2. Germline loops: CDR1 MNHEY, CDR2 SVGAGI. The CDR3 extends over 15 amino acids. Trimming took 6 bases from V and 1 from J; bases not matched to a gene: 8. This chain's CDR3 is CASSRTGGTQETQYF. CDR3 nucleotide sequence: TGTGCCAGCAGCCGGACGGGGGGTACCCAAGAGACCCAGTACTTC.

The chain is built from TRBV5-1 and TRBJ2-3, with D tentatively TRBD1 or TRBD2 (5 bases each). Germline V gives CDR1 SGHRS, CDR2 YFSETQ. The CDR3 loop spans 12 amino acids. V was shortened by 1 base and J by 6 bases, with 6 bases between the two germline ends. The CDR3 reads CASSLWGDTQYF. CDR3 DNA: TGCGCCAGCAGCTTGTGGGGGGATACGCAGTATTTT.

The J gene is TRBJ1-4, the V gene TRBV7-2, with a possible D match to TRBD1 (5 bases). V was clipped by 1 base and J by 3 bases, with 9 bases between them. This CDR3 has 15 amino acids. Germline V gives CDR1 SGHTA, CDR2 FQGNSA. This CDR3 reads CASSLDRGANEKLFF. CDR3 nucleotides: TGTGCCAGCAGCTTAGACCGGGGGGCTAATGAAAAACTGTTTTTT.

The chain links TRBV9 to TRBJ2-3, with D perhaps assigned TRBD1 or TRBD2 (5 bases each). Per germline, CDR1 SGDLS and CDR2 YYNGEE. The CDR3 contains 15 residues. V dropped 6 bases and J dropped 4 bases, with 18 bases sitting between them. DNA for the CDR3: TGTGCCAGCACCTCCGGGACCCTCTTGGCAGATACGCAGTATTTT. Amino acid sequence: CASTSGTLLADTQYF.